This passage covers 27 T cell receptor beta chains from one sample sequenced in a study of response to subunit inactivated influenza vaccine. MiXCR, run by TCRdb on the RT-PCR reads, gives a single entry per CDR3 protein. The sample contains about 700,000 distinct CDR3 sequences, about 14% of which appear only once. This sample comprised PBMCs from blood, obtained 14 days before vaccination. The receptors derive from a man between 45 and 60 years old who received an inactivated influenza vaccine.

This clonotype appeared a few times. V usage is TRBV6-2 or TRBV6-3 and J usage is TRBJ2-7; TRBD1 might be the D (6 bases). This CDR3 is built from 14 residues. V was clipped by 8 bases and J by 5 bases, with 19 bases between them. The germline CDR1 and CDR2 sequences are MNHEY and SVGEGT. CDR3 sequence (DNA): TGTGCCAGCGGTTCACAACACAGGGTGAACGAGCAGTACTTC. This encodes CASGSQHRVNEQYF.

This clonotype has more than one count but fewer than ten. The chain couples TRBV6-1 to TRBJ2-5; 11 bases map to TRBD2. In germline, CDR1 is MNHNS, CDR2 SASEGT. The CDR3 contains 19 residues. V shed 0 bases and J 5 bases; nucleotides not matched to a gene: 14. CDR3 DNA: TGTGCCAGCAGTGAAGCGCTTCGGATTAGCGGGAGGGCGAGGGAGACCCAGTACTTC. Translating it yields CASSEALRISGRARETQYF.

This clonotype was picked up a small number of times. The chain joins TRBV11-1 to TRBJ1-6, with a weak D call TRBD1 (5 bases). The CDR3 has 15 residues. V dropped 5 bases and J dropped 4 bases, with 12 bases sitting between them. Germline CDR1 and CDR2: SGHAT and FQDESV (reference sequence). This CDR3 is CASSAREGYNSPLHF. The CDR3 region has the DNA TGTGCCAGCAGCGCCCGGGAGGGGTATAATTCACCCCTCCACTTT. The full variable domain, in which reference TRBV11-1 and TRBJ1-6 provide the parts outside the CDR3, is EAEVAQSPRYKITEKSQAVAFWCDPISGHATLYWYRQILGQGPELLVQFQDESVVDDSQLPKDRFSAERLKGVDSTLKIQPAELGDSAMYLCASSAREGYNSPLHFGNGTRLTVT.

This clonotype came up a few times. CDR3 region: CASSPSGQGNTIYF. The CDR3 DNA reads as TGTGCCAGCAGCCCGTCGGGACAGGGAAACACCATATATTTT. The gene calls are TRBV7-2 and TRBJ1-3; 7 bases are shared with TRBD1. V dropped 5 bases and J dropped 4; count of bases not matched to a gene: 5. The length of the CDR3 is 14 residues. Germline V gene lookup returns CDR1 SGHTA and CDR2 FQGNSA.

The chain has TRBV7-3 and TRBJ1-1; D uncertain. This CDR3 region has 13 residues. V lost 5 bases and J lost 9, with 16 bases in between. Germline V gene lookup returns CDR1 SGHTA and CDR2 FQGTGA. Here the CDR3 DNA reads TGTGCCAGCAGCCGTAGGACTCCAGGAAAAGCTTTCTTT. Amino acid sequence: CASSRRTPGKAFF.

This clonotype was found many times. The rearrangement links TRBV28 to TRBJ1-2; D unresolved. The CDR3 runs to 11 residues. The germline CDR1 and CDR2 sequences are MDHEN and SYDVKM. Trimming removed 3 bases at V and 7 bases at J, with 6 bases between. The CDR3 here is CASSLGFGYTF. The CDR3 DNA sequence: TGTGCCAGCAGTTTGGGGTTTGGCTACACCTTC.

This clonotype was seen at least ten times. The chain joins TRBV2 to TRBJ2-1; D is unclear. The CDR3 length is 11 residues. V lost 5 bases and J lost 7, with 6 bases in between. Germline loops: CDR1 SNHLY, CDR2 FYNNEI. CDR3 nucleotide sequence: TGTGCCAGCAGTAGGTGGAATGAGCAGTTCTTC. The encoded protein is CASSRWNEQFF. Drawing the rest from reference TRBV2 and TRBJ2-1, the complete variable domain is EPEVTQTPSHQVTQMGQEVILRCVPISNHLYFYWYRQILGQKVEFLVSFYNNEISEKSEIFDDQFSVERPDGSNFTLKIRSTKLEDSAMYFCASSRWNEQFFGPGTRLTVL.

This clonotype was picked up a small number of times. The V gene is TRBV7-2, the J gene TRBJ2-7; D is unclear. Per the germline V gene, CDR1 is SGHTA and CDR2 is FQGNSA. Trimming took off 2 bases at V and 3 bases at J, with 11 bases between the two ends. The CDR3 runs 14 residues. For the CDR3, the DNA is TGTGCCAGCAGCTTAATACAGAACCACTACGAGCAGTACTTC. It encodes CASSLIQNHYEQYF.

This clonotype was detected many times. The rearrangement links TRBV6-5 to TRBJ1-2; D is unclear. Between the trimmed V and J ends, which lost 0 bases and 4 bases, there was a span of 9 bases. Germline V CDR1 and CDR2: MNHEY, SVGAGI. CDR3 length: 14 residues. Here the CDR3 reads CASSYSGPSYGYTF. DNA for the CDR3: TGTGCCAGCAGTTACTCCGGACCGAGCTATGGCTACACCTTC.

This clonotype was counted at least ten times. The chain combines TRBV12-3 or TRBV12-4 with TRBJ1-2; D remains ambiguous. V was shortened by 7 bases and J by 5 bases, with 14 bases between the two germline ends. This CDR3 has 13 residues. CDR3 nucleotide sequence: TGTGCCAGCACTCAACATCGATCTTATGGCTACACCTTC. It yields the protein CASTQHRSYGYTF.

The V gene is TRBV4-3, the J gene TRBJ2-3, with D possibly TRBD1 on 5 matching bases. CDR3 size: 16 residues. Germline CDR1 is LGHNA and CDR2 is YSLEER. Trimming took 3 bases from V and 2 from J, leaving 15 bases between them. The CDR3 sequence: CASSHQADTFTDTQYF. DNA of the CDR3: TGCGCCAGCAGCCACCAGGCGGACACGTTCACAGATACGCAGTATTTT.

V and J are TRBV12-3 or TRBV12-4 and TRBJ2-3; maybe TRBD2 (5 bases). The CDR3 is 13 residues long. Trimming removed 6 bases from V and 7 bases from J, with 14 bases in between. The CDR3 DNA reads as TGTGCCAGCAGCAGCGGACCGGGCAATACGCAGTATTTT. Amino acid sequence: CASSSGPGNTQYF.

This rearrangement joins TRBV6-2 or TRBV6-3 to TRBJ1-1; no clear D gene. Germline V gene lookup returns CDR1 MNHEY and CDR2 SVGEGT. The CDR3 runs 8 residues. Trimming cost V 11 bases and J 13 bases, with 11 bases left between them. CDR3 sequence (DNA): TGTGCCCGTAGGCCGGATTTCTTT. This gives the protein CARRPDFF.

The chain has TRBV7-9 and TRBJ1-4; D is undetermined. Germline-derived CDR1 and CDR2 are SEHNR and FQNEAQ (reference sequence). V was pared by 3 bases and J by 5 bases, with 10 bases between. This CDR3 spans 14 amino acids. The CDR3 reads CASSFRQTNEKLFF. The CDR3, as DNA: TGTGCCAGCAGCTTTCGGCAGACAAATGAAAAACTGTTTTTT.

This clonotype was picked up many times. J is TRBJ2-7 and V is TRBV4-2, with TRBD1 matching 7 bases. Trimming took 2 bases from V and 6 from J; bases not matched to a gene: 4. In germline, CDR1 is LGHNA, CDR2 YNFKEQ. There are 13 residues in the CDR3. CDR3 sequence: CASSQTGVGEQYF. CDR3 DNA sequence: TGTGCCAGCAGCCAAACAGGGGTGGGCGAGCAGTACTTC.

As for this clonotype: Because the CDR3 is missing its conserved closing phenylalanine or tryptophan, this is likely a read error. J is TRBJ2-2 and V is TRBV11-2; D unclear. The CDR3 consists of 15 residues. V lost 5 bases and J 4 bases, leaving 14 bases between the germline ends. Per the germline V gene, CDR1 is SGHAT and CDR2 is FQNNGV. The CDR3 here is CASSLGPLGTGELFL. The CDR3 nucleotides read TGTGCCAGCAGCCTAGGCCCACTGGGCACCGGGGAGCTGTTTCTT.

The genes are TRBV10-3 and TRBJ2-1; 7 bases map to TRBD2. V shed 3 bases, J shed 5 bases, and the junction held 10 bases outside the gene matches. Germline V gives CDR1 ENHRY, CDR2 SYGVKD. The CDR3 contains 16 residues. CDR3 nucleotides: TGTGCCATCAGTGACCAAAGCGGGAAGAGGGACAATGAGCAGTTCTTC. It translates to CAISDQSGKRDNEQFF.

J is TRBJ2-7 and V is TRBV18, with 9 bases identical to TRBD1. Unmatched junction bases numbered 8, after V lost 10 bases and J lost 4 bases. This CDR3 is 13 amino acids long. Germline V gene sequence: CDR1 KGHSH, CDR2 LQKENI. The CDR3 is CATSGTGTYEQYF. The CDR3 nucleotides read TGTGCCACCTCCGGGACAGGGACGTACGAGCAGTACTTC. Using reference TRBV18 and TRBJ2-7 for the parts outside the CDR3, the full variable domain is NAGVMQNPRHLVRRRGQEARLRCSPMKGHSHVYWYRQLPEEGLKFMVYLQKENIIDESGMPKERFSAEFPKEGPSILRIQQVVRGDSAAYFCATSGTGTYEQYFGPGTRLTVT.

The chain combines TRBV6-5 with TRBJ1-4, with a tentative D call TRBD1 (5 bases). The CDR3 consists of 16 residues. V shed 4 bases and J shed 3 bases, with 15 bases lying between them. From germline, CDR1 is MNHEY and CDR2 SVGAGI. This CDR3 reads CASSSPRGQANEKLFF. CDR3 nucleotides: TGTGCCAGCAGTTCCCCAAGGGGTCAGGCTAATGAAAAACTGTTTTTT.

The rearrangement links TRBV4-3 to TRBJ2-1; D is tentatively TRBD1 or TRBD2 (5 bases each). The CDR3 runs to 17 residues. V was pared by 3 bases and J by 3 bases, with 18 bases between. CDR1 and CDR2 (germline): LGHNA, YSLEER. The CDR3 loop is CASSQGSGRGLYNEQFF. The CDR3 DNA follows: TGCGCCAGCAGCCAGGGTTCGGGACGAGGTCTCTACAATGAGCAGTTCTTC.

The V call is TRBV20-1, the J call TRBJ2-2; D is unclear. This CDR3 comprises 16 residues. V was cut by 1 base and J by 3 bases, with 15 bases left in between. Per the germline V gene, CDR1 is DFQATT and CDR2 is SNEGSKA (reference sequence). CDR3 sequence reads: CSARGVGWEDTGELFF. For the CDR3, the DNA is TGCAGTGCTAGAGGGGTCGGGTGGGAAGACACCGGGGAGCTGTTTTTT.

This clonotype was recorded a few times. The chain links TRBV7-2 to TRBJ2-3; TRBD2 matches at 8 bases. The V segment lost 1 base and the J segment 6 bases; nucleotides outside the gene matches: 9. This CDR3 spans 16 amino acids. The germline CDR1 and CDR2 sequences are SGHTA and FQGNSA. As DNA, the CDR3 is TGTGCCAGCAGCTTAGGGGTAGCGGGACCAGGCGATACGCAGTATTTT. Translating it yields CASSLGVAGPGDTQYF. Drawing the rest from reference TRBV7-2 and TRBJ2-3, the complete variable domain is GAGVSQSPSNKVTEKGKDVELRCDPISGHTALYWYRQSLGQGLEFLIYFQGNSAPDKSGLPSDRFSAERTGGSVSTLTIQRTQQEDSAVYLCASSLGVAGPGDTQYFGPGTRLTVL.

The chain combines TRBV7-9 with TRBJ2-5, with D unclear. Looked up from germline, CDR1 is SEHNR and CDR2 is FQNEAQ (reference sequence). V dropped 2 bases and J dropped 4 bases, with 8 bases sitting between them. The length of the CDR3 is 13 residues. CDR3: CASSLRVVETQYF. The CDR3 region has the DNA TGTGCCAGCAGCTTACGGGTAGTAGAGACCCAGTACTTC.

In its sample, this clonotype was seen many times. CDR3 DNA sequence: TGTGCCAGCAGCTCACGATCCTACGAGCAGTACTTC. Encoded protein: CASSSRSYEQYF. The chain joins TRBV5-5 to TRBJ2-7, with D unresolved. The CDR3 is made up of 12 amino acids. The ends were cut back, 3 bases at V and 1 base at J, with 5 bases in the middle. Per the germline V gene, CDR1 is SGHKS and CDR2 is YYEKEE (reference sequence). Using reference TRBV5-5 and TRBJ2-7 for the parts outside the CDR3, the full variable domain is DAGVTQSPTHLIKTRGQQVTLRCSPISGHKSVSWYQQVLGQGPQFIFQYYEKEERGRGNFPDRFSARQFPNYSSELNVNALLLGDSALYLCASSSRSYEQYFGPGTRLTVT.

This clonotype was seen a handful of times. The V and J genes are TRBV4-1 and TRBJ2-1; D is ambiguous. There are 15 residues in the CDR3. The germline V and J ends were trimmed by 1 base and 8 bases, with 15 bases remaining between them. Germline V lookup: CDR1 MGHRA, CDR2 YSYEKL. The CDR3 region has the DNA TGCGCCAGCAGCCAAGGACCGACCGAATCATATGAGCAGTTCTTC. Its translation: CASSQGPTESYEQFF.

For the CDR3, the DNA is TGTGCCAGCACCCAGTACGGGAGAAACAACAATGAGCAGTTCTTC. This encodes CASTQYGRNNNEQFF. The V gene is TRBV7-9, the J gene TRBJ2-1; possible D gene TRBD2, 6 bases. CDR1 SEHNR and CDR2 FQNEAQ come from the germline V gene (reference sequence). V was trimmed by 7 bases and J by 5 bases, leaving 18 bases between them. The CDR3 runs to 15 residues.

This clonotype was observed a few times. This rearrangement joins TRBV20-1 to TRBJ2-3; D not certain. Trimming shortened V by 1 base and J by 8 bases, and 25 bases separated the two germline ends. CDR3 length: 17 amino acids. CDR1 is DFQATT, CDR2 SNEGSKA, per germline (reference sequence). The CDR3 DNA sequence: TGCAGTGCTAGAGGCCACCCGGCTGTACTCGAGTATCGTACGCAGTATTTT. Its translation is CSARGHPAVLEYRTQYF.